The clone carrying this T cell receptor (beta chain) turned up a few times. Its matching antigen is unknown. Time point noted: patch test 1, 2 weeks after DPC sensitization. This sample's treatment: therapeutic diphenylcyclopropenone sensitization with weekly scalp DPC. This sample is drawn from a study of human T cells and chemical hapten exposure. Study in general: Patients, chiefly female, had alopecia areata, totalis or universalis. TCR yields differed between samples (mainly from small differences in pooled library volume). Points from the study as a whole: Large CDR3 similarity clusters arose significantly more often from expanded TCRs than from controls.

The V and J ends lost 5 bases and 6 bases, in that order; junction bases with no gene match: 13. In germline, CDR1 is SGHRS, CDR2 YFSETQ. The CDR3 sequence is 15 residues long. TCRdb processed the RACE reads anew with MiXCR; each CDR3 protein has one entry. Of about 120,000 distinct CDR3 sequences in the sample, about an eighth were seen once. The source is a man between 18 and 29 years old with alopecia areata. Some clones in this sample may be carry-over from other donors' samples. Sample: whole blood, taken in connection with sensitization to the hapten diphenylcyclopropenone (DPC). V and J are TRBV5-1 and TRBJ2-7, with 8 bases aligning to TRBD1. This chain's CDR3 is CASSPTFWDRSEQYF. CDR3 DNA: TGCGCCAGCAGTCCAACATTTTGGGACAGGAGCGAGCAGTACTTC.